This T cell receptor (beta chain) was profiled in a study of T cells after yellow fever vaccination. Findings and limits, study-wide: The booster response re-showed most primary clones: roughly 97% CD4, about 89% CD8. In FACS-sorted repertoires, abundant clonotypes from the bulk population could appear as contaminants.

A note on this clonotype: Its antigen is not identified.

Trimming cost V 3 bases and J 6 bases, with 14 bases left between them. The CDR3 is 14 amino acids. Germline V gene lookup returns CDR1 LGHNA and CDR2 YNFKEQ. TCRdb analysed the 5' RACE reads with MiXCR anew, one entry per CDR3 protein. The table has approximately 510,000 distinct CDR3 sequences, 21% seen once. The specimen was PBMCs, collected about 20 days after the first yellow fever vaccination. This clonotype was obtained from a man between 18 and 29 years old who received the YFV17D yellow fever vaccine. The genes are TRBV4-2 and TRBJ1-1; D not certain. The CDR3 bases are TGTGCCAGCAGCCATGGGGAGTCGGACGCTGAAGCTTTCTTT. It encodes CASSHGESDAEAFF.